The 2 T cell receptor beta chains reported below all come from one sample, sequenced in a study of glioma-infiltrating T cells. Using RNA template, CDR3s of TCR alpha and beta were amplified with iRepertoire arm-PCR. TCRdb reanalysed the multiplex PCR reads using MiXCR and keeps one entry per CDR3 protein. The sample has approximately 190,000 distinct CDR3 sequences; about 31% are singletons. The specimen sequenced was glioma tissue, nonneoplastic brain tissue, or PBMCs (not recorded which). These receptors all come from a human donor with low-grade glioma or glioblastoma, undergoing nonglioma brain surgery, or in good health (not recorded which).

The CDR3 sequence: CASTPGGAGAGEQYF. The CDR3 nucleotides are TGCGCCAGCACCCCCGGCGGGGCGGGAGCCGGCGAGCAGTACTTC. The J gene is TRBJ2-7, the V gene TRBV5-1, with TRBD2 matching over 7 bases. From germline, CDR1 is SGHRS and CDR2 YFSETQ. CDR3 length: 15 amino acids. Unmatched junction bases numbered 15, after V lost 6 bases and J lost 6 bases. Using reference TRBV5-1 and TRBJ2-7 for the parts outside the CDR3, the full variable domain is KAGVTQTPRYLIKTRGQQVTLSCSPISGHRSVSWYQQTPGQGLQFLFEYFSETQRNKGNFPGRFSGRQFSNSRSEMNVSTLELGDSALYLCASTPGGAGAGEQYFGPGTRLTVT.

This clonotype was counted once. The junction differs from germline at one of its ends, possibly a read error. The CDR3 nucleotides are TGTGCCACCAGCAGAGGTATTGTAAGGGTTAGCAATCAGCCCCAGCATTTC. This translates into CATSRGIVRVSNQPQHF. J is TRBJ1-5 and V is TRBV15; D is unresolved. This CDR3 is built from 17 residues. Germline V lookup: CDR1 LNHNV, CDR2 YYDKDF (reference sequence).